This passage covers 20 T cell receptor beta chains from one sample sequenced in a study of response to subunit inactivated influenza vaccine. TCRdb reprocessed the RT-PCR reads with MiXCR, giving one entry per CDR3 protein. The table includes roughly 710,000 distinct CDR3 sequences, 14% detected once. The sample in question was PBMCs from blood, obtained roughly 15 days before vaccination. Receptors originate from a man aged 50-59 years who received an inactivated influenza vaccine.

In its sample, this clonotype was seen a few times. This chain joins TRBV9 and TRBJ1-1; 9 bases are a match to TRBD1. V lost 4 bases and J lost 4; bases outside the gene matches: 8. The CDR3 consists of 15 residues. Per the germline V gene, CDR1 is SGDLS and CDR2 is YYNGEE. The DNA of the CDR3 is TGTGCCAGCAGCCCCCGGGGACAGGGTGTCACTGAAGCTTTCTTT. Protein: CASSPRGQGVTEAFF.

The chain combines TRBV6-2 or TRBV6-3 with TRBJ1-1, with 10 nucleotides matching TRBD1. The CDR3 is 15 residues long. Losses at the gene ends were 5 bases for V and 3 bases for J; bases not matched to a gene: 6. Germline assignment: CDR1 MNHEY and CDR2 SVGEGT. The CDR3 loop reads CASSVGTGAHTEAFF. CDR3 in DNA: TGTGCCAGCAGTGTCGGGACAGGGGCCCACACTGAAGCTTTCTTT.

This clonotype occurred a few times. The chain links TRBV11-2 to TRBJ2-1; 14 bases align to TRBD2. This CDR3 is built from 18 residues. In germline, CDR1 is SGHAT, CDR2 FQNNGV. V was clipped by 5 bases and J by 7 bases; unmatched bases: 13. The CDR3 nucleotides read TGTGCCAGCAGCCGACGGGGACTAGCGGGAGCATTTAAAAATGAGCAGTTCTTC. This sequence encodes CASSRRGLAGAFKNEQFF.

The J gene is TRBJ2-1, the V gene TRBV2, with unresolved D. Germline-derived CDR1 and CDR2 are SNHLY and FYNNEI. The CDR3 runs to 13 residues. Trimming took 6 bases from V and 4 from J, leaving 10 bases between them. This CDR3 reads CASREELYNEQFF. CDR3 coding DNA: TGTGCCAGCAGAGAGGAACTTTACAATGAGCAGTTCTTC.

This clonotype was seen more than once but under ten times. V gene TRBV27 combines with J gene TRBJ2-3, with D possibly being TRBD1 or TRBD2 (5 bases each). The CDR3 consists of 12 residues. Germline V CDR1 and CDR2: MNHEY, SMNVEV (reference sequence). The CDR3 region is CAAGTLTDTQYF. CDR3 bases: TGTGCAGCCGGGACCCTCACAGATACGCAGTATTTT.

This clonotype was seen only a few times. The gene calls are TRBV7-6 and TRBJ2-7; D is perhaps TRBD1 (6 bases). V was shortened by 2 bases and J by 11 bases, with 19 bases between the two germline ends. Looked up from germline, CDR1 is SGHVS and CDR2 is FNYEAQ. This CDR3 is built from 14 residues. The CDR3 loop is CASSLSDRTNGKYF. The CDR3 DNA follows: TGTGCCAGCAGCTTATCAGACAGGACAAATGGAAAGTACTTC.

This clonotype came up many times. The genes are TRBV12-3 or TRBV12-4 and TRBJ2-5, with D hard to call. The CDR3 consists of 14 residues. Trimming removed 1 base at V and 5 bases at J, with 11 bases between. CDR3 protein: CASSLEGYKETQYF. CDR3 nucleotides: TGTGCCAGCAGTTTAGAAGGGTATAAGGAGACCCAGTACTTC.

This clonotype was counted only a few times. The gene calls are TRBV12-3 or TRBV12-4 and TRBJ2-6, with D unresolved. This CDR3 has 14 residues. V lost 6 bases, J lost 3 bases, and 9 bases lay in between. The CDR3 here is CASRKLFGANVLTF. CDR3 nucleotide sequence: TGTGCCAGCAGAAAGCTCTTTGGGGCCAACGTCCTGACTTTC.

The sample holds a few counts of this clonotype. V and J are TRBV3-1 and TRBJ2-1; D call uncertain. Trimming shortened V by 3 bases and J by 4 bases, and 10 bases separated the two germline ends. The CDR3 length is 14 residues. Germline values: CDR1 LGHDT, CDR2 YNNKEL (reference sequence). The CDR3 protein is CASSQGSLYNEQFF. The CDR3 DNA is TGTGCCAGCAGCCAGGGGTCCCTTTACAATGAGCAGTTCTTC.

The CDR3 spells CASSPEQGPRTEAFF. CDR3 in DNA: TGCGCCAGCAGCCCTGAACAGGGTCCTCGCACTGAAGCTTTCTTT. This chain uses TRBV5-1 with TRBJ1-1; D possibly corresponds to TRBD1 (6 bases). This CDR3 contains 15 residues. With 4 bases removed from V and 4 bases from J, the gap between germline ends came to 17 bases. Germline V CDR1 and CDR2: SGHRS, YFSETQ.

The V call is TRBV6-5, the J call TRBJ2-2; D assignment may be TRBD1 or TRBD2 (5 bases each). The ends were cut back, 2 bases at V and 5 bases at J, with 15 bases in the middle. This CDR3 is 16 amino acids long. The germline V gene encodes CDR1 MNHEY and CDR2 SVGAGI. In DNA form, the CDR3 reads TGTGCCAGCAGTTACAGCCCGGGGCCAGTTACCGGGGAGCTGTTTTTT. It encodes CASSYSPGPVTGELFF.

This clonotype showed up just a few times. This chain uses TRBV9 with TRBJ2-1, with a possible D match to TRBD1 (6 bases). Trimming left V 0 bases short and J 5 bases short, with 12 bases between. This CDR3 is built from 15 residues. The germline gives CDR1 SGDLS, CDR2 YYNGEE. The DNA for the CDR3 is TGTGCCAGCAGCGTAGGTCAGGGGCGAAACAATGAGCAGTTCTTC. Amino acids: CASSVGQGRNNEQFF.

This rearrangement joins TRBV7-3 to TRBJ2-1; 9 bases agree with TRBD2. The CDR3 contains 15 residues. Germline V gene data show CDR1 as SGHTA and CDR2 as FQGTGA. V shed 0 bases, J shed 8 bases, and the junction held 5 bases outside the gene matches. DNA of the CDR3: TGTGCCAGCAGCTTAACGAGCACTAGCGGGTATGAGCAGTTCTTC. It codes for CASSLTSTSGYEQFF.

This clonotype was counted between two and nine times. CDR3 nucleotides: TGCGCCAGCACGGGCGGGATTGGCACAGATACGCAGTATTTT. The encoded protein is CASTGGIGTDTQYF. The chain couples TRBV4-1 to TRBJ2-3; the D gene is possibly TRBD2 (6 bases). The CDR3 spans 14 residues. V shed 7 bases and J shed 1 base, with 12 bases lying between them. Germline lookup yields CDR1 MGHRA and CDR2 YSYEKL.

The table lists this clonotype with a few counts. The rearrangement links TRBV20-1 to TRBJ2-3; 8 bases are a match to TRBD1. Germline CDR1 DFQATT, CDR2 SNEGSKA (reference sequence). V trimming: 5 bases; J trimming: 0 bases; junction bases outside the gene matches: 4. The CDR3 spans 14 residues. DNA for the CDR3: TGCAGTGCTGCACGGGACAGGAGCACAGATACGCAGTATTTT. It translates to CSAARDRSTDTQYF.

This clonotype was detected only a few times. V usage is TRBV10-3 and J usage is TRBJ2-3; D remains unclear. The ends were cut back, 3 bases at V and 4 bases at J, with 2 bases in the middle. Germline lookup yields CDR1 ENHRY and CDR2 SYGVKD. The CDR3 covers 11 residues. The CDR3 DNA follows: TGTGCCATCAGTGACGCAGATACGCAGTATTTT. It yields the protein CAISDADTQYF.

The CDR3 region is CASSFVPDSNYGYTF. In DNA form, the CDR3 reads TGTGCCAGCAGCTTTGTTCCAGACTCTAACTATGGCTACACCTTC. The genes are TRBV7-2 and TRBJ1-2, with unresolved D. The CDR3 runs 15 residues. The V gene's germline CDR1 is SGHTA and CDR2 FQGNSA. V lost 3 bases and J 0 bases, leaving 11 bases between the germline ends.

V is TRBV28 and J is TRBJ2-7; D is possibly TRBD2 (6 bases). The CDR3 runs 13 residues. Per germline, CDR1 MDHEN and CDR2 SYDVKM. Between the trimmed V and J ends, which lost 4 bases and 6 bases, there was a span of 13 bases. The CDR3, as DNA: TGTGCCAGCAGTTGGAGGGTCCTTCCCGAGCAGTACTTC. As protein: CASSWRVLPEQYF.

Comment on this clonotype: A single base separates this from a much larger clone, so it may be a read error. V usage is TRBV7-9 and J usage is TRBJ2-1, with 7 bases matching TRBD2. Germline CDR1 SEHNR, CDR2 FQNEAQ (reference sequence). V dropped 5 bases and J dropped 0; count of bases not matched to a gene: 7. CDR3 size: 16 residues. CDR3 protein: CASSPPSGYSYNEQFF. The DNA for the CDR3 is TGTGCCAGCAGCCCCCCTAGCGGTTACTCCTACAATGAGCAGTTCTTC.

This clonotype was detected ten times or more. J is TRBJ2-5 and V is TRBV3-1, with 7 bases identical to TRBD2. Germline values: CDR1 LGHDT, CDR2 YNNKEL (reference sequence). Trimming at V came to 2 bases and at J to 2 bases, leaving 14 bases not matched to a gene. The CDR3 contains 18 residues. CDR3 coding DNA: TGTGCCAGCAGCCAACTGGGGTTCCTAGCGGCTATACAAGAGACCCAGTACTTC. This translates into CASSQLGFLAAIQETQYF.